This entry is about one TCR beta chain. This entry comes from a study of blood T cell repertoires in COVID-19. V shed 4 bases and J 6 bases; nucleotides not matched to a gene: 13. From germline, CDR1 is SGHRS and CDR2 YFSETQ. This CDR3 is built from 16 residues. Method: immunoSEQ multiplex PCR; TCRdb's copy keeps in-frame clones and lacks some. Among 200,000 to 300,000 clones listed, roughly four fifths were seen once. The V call is TRBV5-1, the J call TRBJ2-3; 8 bases are shared with TRBD2. The sequenced sample was peripheral blood. This TCR came from a woman older than 75 with acute or convalescent COVID-19. The chain's CDR3 is CASSKMSGLDPDTQYF. The CDR3 DNA follows: TGCGCCAGCAGCAAGATGTCGGGACTAGACCCCGATACGCAGTATTTT.